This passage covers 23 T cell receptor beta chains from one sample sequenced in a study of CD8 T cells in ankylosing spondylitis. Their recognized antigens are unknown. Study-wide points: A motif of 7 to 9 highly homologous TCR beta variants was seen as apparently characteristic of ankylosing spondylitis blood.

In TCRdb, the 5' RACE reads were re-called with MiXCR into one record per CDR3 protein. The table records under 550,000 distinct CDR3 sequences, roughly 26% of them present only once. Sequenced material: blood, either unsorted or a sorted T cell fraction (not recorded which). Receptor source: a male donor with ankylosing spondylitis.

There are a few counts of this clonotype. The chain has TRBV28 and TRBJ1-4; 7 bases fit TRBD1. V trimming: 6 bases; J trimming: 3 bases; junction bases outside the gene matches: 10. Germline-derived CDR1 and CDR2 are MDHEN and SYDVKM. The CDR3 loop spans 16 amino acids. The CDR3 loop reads CASRSGGGIPNEKLFF. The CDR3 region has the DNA TGTGCCAGCAGATCAGGGGGGGGAATTCCTAATGAAAAACTGTTTTTT.

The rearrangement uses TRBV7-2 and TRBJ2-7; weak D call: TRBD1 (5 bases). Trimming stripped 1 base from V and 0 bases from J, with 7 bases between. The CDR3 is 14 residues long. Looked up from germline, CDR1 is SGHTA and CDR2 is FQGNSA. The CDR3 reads CASSLGGASYEQYF. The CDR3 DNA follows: TGTGCCAGCAGCTTAGGTGGGGCCTCCTACGAGCAGTACTTC.

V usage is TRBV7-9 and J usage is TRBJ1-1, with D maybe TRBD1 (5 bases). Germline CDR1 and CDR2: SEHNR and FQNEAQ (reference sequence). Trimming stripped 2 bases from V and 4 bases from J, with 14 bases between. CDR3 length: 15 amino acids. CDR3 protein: CASSLHGTAGTEAFF. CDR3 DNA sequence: TGTGCCAGCAGCTTACACGGGACTGCTGGCACTGAAGCTTTCTTT.

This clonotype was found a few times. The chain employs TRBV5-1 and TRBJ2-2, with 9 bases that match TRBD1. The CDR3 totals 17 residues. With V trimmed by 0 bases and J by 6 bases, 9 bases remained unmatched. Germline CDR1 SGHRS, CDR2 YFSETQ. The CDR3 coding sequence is TGCGCCAGCAGCTTGGGTCCGGGACAGGGTGATTCCGGGGAGCTGTTTTTT. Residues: CASSLGPGQGDSGELFF.

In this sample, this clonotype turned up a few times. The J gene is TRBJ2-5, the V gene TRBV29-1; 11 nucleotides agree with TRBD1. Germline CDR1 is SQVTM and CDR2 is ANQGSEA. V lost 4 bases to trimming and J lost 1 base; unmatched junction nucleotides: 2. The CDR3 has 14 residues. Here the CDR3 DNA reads TGCAGCGTTGGAGGGACAGGGGGCCAAGAGACCCAGTACTTC. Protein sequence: CSVGGTGGQETQYF.

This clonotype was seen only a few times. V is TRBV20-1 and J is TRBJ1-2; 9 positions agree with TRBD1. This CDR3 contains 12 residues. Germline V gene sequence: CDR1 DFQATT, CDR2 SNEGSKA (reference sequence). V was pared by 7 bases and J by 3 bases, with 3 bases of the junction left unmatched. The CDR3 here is CSGGQGYYGYTF. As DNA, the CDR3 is TGCAGTGGGGGACAGGGTTACTATGGCTACACCTTC.

CDR3: CASSFLAGRETQYF. The CDR3 DNA reads TGTGCCAGCAGCTTCCTAGCGGGAAGGGAGACCCAGTACTTC. The J gene is TRBJ2-5, the V gene TRBV7-9, with 9 bases lining up with TRBD2. This CDR3 comprises 14 residues. Germline values: CDR1 SEHNR, CDR2 FQNEAQ (reference sequence). The junction had 4 bases not matched to a gene; V was cut back by 3 bases and J by 5 bases.

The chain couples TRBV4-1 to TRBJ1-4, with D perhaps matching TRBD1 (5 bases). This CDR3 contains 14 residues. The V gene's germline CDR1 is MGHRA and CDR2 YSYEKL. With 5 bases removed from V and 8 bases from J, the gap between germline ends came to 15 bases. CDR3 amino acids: CASSVRDAREKLFF. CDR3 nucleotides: TGCGCCAGCAGCGTCCGGGACGCCCGGGAAAAACTGTTTTTT.

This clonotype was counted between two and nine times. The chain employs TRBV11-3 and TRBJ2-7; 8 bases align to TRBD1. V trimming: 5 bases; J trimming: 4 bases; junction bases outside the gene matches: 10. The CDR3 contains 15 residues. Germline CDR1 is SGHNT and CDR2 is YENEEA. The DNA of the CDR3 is TGTGCCAGCAGCCCCGGACAGGGCGGATGGTACGAGCAGTACGTC. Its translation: CASSPGQGGWYEQYV.

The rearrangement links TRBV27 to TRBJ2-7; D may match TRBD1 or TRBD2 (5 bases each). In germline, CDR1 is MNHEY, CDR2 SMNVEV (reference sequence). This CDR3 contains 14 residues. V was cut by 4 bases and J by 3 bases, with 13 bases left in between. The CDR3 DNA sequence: TGTGCCAGCAGTTCCCGGGACGGAGTCTACGAGCAGTACTTC. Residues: CASSSRDGVYEQYF.

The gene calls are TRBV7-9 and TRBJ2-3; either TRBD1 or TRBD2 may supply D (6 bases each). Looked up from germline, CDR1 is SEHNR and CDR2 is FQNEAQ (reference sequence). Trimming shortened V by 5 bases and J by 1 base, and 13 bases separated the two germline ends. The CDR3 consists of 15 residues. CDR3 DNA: TGTGCCAGCAGCACTCCTAGGGGGGGCACAGATACGCAGTATTTT. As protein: CASSTPRGGTDTQYF.

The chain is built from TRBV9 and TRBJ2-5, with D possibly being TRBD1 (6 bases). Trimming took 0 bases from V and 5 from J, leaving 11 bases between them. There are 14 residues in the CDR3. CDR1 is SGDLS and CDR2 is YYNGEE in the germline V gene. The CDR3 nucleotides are TGTGCCAGCAGCGTAGACCAGGGGTGGGAGACCCAGTACTTC. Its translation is CASSVDQGWETQYF.

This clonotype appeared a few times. The CDR3 DNA is TGTGTAGACCCCAGAAACACTGAAGCTTTCTTT. This codes for CVDPRNTEAFF. The rearrangement links TRBV21-1 to TRBJ1-1. TRBV21-1 is tagged as a pseudogene. CDR3 size: 11 residues.

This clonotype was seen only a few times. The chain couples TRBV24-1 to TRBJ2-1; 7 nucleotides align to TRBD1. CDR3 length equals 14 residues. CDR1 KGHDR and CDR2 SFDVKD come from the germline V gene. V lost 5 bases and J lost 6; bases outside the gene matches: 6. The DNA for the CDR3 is TGTGCCACCAGTGGAACCGACAGGGTCAATGAGCAGTTCTTC. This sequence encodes CATSGTDRVNEQFF.

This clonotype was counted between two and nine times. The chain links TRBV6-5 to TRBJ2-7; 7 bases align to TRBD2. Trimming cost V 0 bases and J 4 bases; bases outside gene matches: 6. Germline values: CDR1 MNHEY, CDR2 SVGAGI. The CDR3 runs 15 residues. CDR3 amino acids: CASSYSRGSSYEQYF. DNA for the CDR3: TGTGCCAGCAGTTACTCGCGGGGGTCTTCTTACGAGCAGTACTTC.

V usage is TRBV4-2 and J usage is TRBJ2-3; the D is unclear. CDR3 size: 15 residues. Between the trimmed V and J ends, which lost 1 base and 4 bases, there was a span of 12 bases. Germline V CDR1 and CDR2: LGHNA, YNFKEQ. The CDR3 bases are TGTGCCAGCAGCCAAGGGGTAGCTAGGGCAGATACGCAGTATTTT. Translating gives CASSQGVARADTQYF.

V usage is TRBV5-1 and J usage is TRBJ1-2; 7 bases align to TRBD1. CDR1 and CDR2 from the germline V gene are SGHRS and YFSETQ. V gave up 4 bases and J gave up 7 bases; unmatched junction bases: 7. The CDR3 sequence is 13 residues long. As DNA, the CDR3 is TGCGCCAGCAGCACCGGACAGGCAGGTGGCTACACCTTC. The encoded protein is CASSTGQAGGYTF. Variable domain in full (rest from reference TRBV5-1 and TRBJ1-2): KAGVTQTPRYLIKTRGQQVTLSCSPISGHRSVSWYQQTPGQGLQFLFEYFSETQRNKGNFPGRFSGRQFSNSRSEMNVSTLELGDSALYLCASSTGQAGGYTFGSGTRLTVV.

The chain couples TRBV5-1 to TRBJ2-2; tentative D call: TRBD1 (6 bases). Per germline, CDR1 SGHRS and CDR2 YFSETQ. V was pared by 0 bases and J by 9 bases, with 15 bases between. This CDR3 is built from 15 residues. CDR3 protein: CASSLVTGRLRELFF. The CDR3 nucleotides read TGCGCCAGCAGCTTGGTTACAGGGAGATTGAGGGAGCTGTTTTTT.

The CDR3 DNA reads TGTGCCAGCAGCTTCCCAGTCCTGGGGGCAGGGGGCTACACCTTC. It is translated as CASSFPVLGAGGYTF. The V and J genes are TRBV7-9 and TRBJ1-2; possibly TRBD1 for D (6 bases). Trimming removed 3 bases from V and 8 bases from J, with 19 bases in between. The CDR3 runs 15 residues. CDR1 and CDR2 (germline): SEHNR, FQNEAQ (reference sequence).

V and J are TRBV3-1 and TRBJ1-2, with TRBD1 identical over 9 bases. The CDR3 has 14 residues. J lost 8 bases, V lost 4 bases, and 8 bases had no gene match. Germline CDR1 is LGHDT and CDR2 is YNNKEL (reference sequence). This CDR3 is CASSRQGVEGGYTF. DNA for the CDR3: TGTGCCAGCAGCCGACAGGGGGTCGAGGGAGGCTACACCTTC.

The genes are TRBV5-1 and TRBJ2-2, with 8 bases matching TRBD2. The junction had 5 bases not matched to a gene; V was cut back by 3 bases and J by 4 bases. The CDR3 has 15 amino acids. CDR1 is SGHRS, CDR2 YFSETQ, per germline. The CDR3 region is CASSSSGGGTGELFF. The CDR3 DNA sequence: TGCGCCAGCAGCTCCTCGGGGGGGGGCACCGGGGAGCTGTTTTTT.

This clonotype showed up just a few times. Here the CDR3 DNA reads TGTGCCAGCAGTTTGCGGGAGAATGGCAATGAGCAGTTCTTC. Encoded protein: CASSLRENGNEQFF. This rearrangement joins TRBV12-3 or TRBV12-4 to TRBJ2-1; 7 nucleotides line up with TRBD2. Trimming removed 3 bases from V and 6 bases from J; junction bases left unmatched: 5. The CDR3 is 14 amino acids.

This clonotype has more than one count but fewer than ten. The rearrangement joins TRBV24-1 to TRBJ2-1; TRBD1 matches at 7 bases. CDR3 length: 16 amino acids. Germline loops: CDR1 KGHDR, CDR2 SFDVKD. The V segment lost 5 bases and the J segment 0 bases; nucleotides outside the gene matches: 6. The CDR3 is CATSAPGQSSYNEQFF. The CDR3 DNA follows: TGTGCCACCAGTGCCCCGGGACAGAGCTCCTACAATGAGCAGTTCTTC.